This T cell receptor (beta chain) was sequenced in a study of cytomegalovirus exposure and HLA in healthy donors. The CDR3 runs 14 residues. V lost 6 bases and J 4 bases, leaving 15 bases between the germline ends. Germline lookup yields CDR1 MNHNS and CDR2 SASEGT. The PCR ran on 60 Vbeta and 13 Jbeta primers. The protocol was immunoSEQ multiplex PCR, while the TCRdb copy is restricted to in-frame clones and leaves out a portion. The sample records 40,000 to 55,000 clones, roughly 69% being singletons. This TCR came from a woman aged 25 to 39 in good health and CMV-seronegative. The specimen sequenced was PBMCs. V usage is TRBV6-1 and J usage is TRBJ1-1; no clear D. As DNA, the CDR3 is TGTGCCAGCAGCTCGACATTTTTCGGCACTGAAGCTTTCTTT. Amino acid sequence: CASSSTFFGTEAFF.